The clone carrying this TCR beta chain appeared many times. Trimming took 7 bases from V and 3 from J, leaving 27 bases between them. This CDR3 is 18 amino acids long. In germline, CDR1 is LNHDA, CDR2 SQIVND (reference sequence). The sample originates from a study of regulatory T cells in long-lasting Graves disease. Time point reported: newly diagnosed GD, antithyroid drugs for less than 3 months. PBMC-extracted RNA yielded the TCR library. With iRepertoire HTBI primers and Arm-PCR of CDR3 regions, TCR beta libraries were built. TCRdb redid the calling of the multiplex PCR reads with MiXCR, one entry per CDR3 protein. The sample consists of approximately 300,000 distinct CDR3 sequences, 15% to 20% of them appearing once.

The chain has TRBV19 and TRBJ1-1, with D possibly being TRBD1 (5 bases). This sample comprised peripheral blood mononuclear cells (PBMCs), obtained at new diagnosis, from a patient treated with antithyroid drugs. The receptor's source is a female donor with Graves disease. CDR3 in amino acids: CASTSNRRFRVVDTEAFF. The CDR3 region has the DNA TGTGCCAGTACCTCGAACCGAAGATTCAGGGTGGTTGACACTGAAGCTTTCTTT.